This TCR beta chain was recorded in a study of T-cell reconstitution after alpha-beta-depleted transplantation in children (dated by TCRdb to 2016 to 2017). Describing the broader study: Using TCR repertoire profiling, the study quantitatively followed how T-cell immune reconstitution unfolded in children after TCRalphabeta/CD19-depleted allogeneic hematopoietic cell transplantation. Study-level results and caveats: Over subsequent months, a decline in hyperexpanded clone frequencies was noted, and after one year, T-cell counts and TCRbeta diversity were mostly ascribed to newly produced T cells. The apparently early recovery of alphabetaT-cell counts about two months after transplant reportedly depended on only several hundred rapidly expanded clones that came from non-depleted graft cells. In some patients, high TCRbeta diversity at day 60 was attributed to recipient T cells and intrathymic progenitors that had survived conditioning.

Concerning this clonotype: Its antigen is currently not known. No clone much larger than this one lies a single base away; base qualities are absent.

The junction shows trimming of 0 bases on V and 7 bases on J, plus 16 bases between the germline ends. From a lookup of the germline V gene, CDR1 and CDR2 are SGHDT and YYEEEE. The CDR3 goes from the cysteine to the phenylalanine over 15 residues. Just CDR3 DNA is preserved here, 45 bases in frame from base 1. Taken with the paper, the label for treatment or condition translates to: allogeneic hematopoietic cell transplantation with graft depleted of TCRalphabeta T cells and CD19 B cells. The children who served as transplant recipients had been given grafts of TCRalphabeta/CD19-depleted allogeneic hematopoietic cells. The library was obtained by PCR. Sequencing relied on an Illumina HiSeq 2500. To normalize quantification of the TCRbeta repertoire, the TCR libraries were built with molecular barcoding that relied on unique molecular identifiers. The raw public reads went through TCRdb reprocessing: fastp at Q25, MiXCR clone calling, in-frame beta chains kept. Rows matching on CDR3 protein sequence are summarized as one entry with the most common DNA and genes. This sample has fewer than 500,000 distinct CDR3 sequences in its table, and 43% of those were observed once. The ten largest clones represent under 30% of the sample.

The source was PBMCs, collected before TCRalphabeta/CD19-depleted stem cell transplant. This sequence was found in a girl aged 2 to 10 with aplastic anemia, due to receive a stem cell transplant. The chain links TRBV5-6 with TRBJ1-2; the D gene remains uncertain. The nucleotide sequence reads TGTGCCAGCAGCTTGGGCCACGCGAACCCTGGTGGCTACACCTTC. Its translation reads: CASSLGHANPGGYTF.